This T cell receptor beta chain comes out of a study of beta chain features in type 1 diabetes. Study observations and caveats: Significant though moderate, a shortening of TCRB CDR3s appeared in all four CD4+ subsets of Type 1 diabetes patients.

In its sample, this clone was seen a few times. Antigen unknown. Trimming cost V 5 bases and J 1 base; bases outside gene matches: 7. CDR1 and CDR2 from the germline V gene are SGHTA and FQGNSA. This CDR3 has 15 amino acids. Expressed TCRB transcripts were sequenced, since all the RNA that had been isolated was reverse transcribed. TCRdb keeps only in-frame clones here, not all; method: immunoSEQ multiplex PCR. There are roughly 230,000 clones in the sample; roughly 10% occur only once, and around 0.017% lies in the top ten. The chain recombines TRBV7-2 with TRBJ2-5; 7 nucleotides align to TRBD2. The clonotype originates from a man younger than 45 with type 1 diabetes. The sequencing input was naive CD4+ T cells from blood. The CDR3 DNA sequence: TGTGCCAGCAGCATTTCAGGACTAGTCCAAGAGACCCAGTACTTC. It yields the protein CASSISGLVQETQYF.